The 27 T cell receptor beta chains reported below all come from one sample, sequenced in a study of T cells after yellow fever vaccination. TCRdb used MiXCR to reprocess the 5' RACE reads, holding one entry per CDR3 protein. The sample gives 250,000 to 300,000 distinct CDR3 sequences, 13% of which show up once; about 0.51% is in the top ten. The source material was CD4+ T cells sorted from PBMCs, sampled 45 days after the yellow fever booster vaccination. These receptors all stem from a man aged 25 to 40 who received the YFV17D yellow fever vaccine.

This chain connects TRBV5-4 to TRBJ1-1; 8 bases agree with TRBD1. This CDR3 has 14 residues. Trimming at V came to 4 bases and at J to 1 base, leaving 3 bases not matched to a gene. Germline CDR1 is SGHNT and CDR2 is YYREEE (reference sequence). CDR3 DNA sequence: TGTGCCAGCAGCATGACAGGGGAGAACACTGAAGCTTTCTTT. Its protein product is CASSMTGENTEAFF.

The J gene is TRBJ2-1, the V gene TRBV7-8; D possibly corresponds to TRBD1 (7 bases). In germline, CDR1 is SGHVS, CDR2 FQNEAQ. The CDR3 extends over 13 amino acids. The V end was cut by 6 bases, the J end by 5 bases, with 11 bases between. CDR3 in amino acids: CASREGAHNEQFF. CDR3 sequence (DNA): TGTGCCAGCAGGGAGGGGGCCCACAATGAGCAGTTCTTC.

There are a few counts of this clonotype. The V gene is TRBV7-9, the J gene TRBJ2-5; D might be TRBD2 (6 bases). The germline V and J ends were trimmed by 1 base and 3 bases, with 12 bases remaining between them. This CDR3 has 15 amino acids. Germline V CDR1 and CDR2: SEHNR, FQNEAQ (reference sequence). The CDR3 nucleotides are TGTGCCAGCAGCTTAGAGTTTAGCGGCGAAGAGACCCAGTACTTC. Translation gives CASSLEFSGEETQYF.

The count of this clonotype is one. This rearrangement joins TRBV12-3 or TRBV12-4 to TRBJ2-1, with D unresolved. The CDR3 covers 10 residues. Trimming stripped 4 bases from V and 15 bases from J, with 10 bases between. The CDR3 loop reads CASSSFSWFF. For the CDR3, the DNA is TGTGCCAGCAGTTCTTTTAGCTGGTTCTTC.

The CDR3 DNA is TGTGCCTGGAGTGTGGGGAGGGGAACAGACCAGTACTTC. Translated: CAWSVGRGTDQYF. The V call is TRBV30, the J call TRBJ2-5; 7 bases map to TRBD2. Germline loops: CDR1 GTSNPN, CDR2 SVGIG (reference sequence). CDR3 size: 13 residues. With V trimmed by 0 bases and J by 10 bases, 8 bases remained unmatched.

The chain employs TRBV20-1 and TRBJ2-1; D might be TRBD1 or TRBD2, each matching 6 bases. Trimming took off 2 bases at V and 6 bases at J, with 14 bases between the two ends. Per germline, CDR1 DFQATT and CDR2 SNEGSKA (reference sequence). The CDR3 is 14 residues long. CDR3 protein: CSARIGGPTNEQFF. As DNA, the CDR3 is TGCAGTGCTAGAATCGGGGGCCCGACCAATGAGCAGTTCTTC.

This clonotype was detected a few times. This chain joins TRBV27 and TRBJ2-7, with TRBD2 identical over 8 bases. V shed 0 bases and J 3 bases; nucleotides not matched to a gene: 7. The CDR3 loop spans 16 amino acids. Germline CDR1 MNHEY, CDR2 SMNVEV (reference sequence). CDR3 nucleotides: TGTGCCAGCAGTTTATCTCCCGGGACTAGGGTCTACGAGCAGTACTTC. Its protein product is CASSLSPGTRVYEQYF.

This sequence joins TRBV10-1 and TRBJ2-1; 9 nucleotides match TRBD2. Germline V gene sequence: CDR1 WNHNN, CDR2 SYGVQD (reference sequence). The ends lost 6 bases at V and 4 bases at J; junction bases unmatched: 4. The CDR3 runs 14 residues. Here the CDR3 reads CASRPSGKYNEQFF. The CDR3 DNA reads as TGCGCCAGCAGGCCTAGCGGGAAATACAATGAGCAGTTCTTC.

There are many counts of this clonotype. The V gene is TRBV7-2, the J gene TRBJ2-7, with a tentative D call TRBD2 (5 bases). CDR1 SGHTA and CDR2 FQGNSA come from the germline V gene. The CDR3 runs to 14 residues. The germline V and J ends were trimmed by 2 bases and 5 bases, with 13 bases remaining between them. CDR3 sequence: CASSLIATINEQYF. DNA of the CDR3: TGTGCCAGCAGCTTAATTGCGACTATTAACGAGCAGTACTTC.

The J gene is TRBJ2-7, the V gene TRBV13, with D possibly TRBD2 on 6 matching bases. Trimming shortened V by 6 bases and J by 3 bases, and 12 bases separated the two germline ends. The CDR3 has 13 amino acids. Germline CDR1 is PRHDT and CDR2 is FYEKMQ (reference sequence). CDR3 nucleotides: TGTGCCAGCAGGGGAGGAAAGGACTACGAGCAGTACTTC. This gives the protein CASRGGKDYEQYF.

The chain recombines TRBV5-1 with TRBJ2-1; 8 bases map to TRBD1. This CDR3 is 14 amino acids long. V shed 4 bases, J shed 3 bases, and the junction held 3 bases outside the gene matches. Per the germline V gene, CDR1 is SGHRS and CDR2 is YFSETQ. CDR3 coding DNA: TGCGCCAGCAGCGTCGACAGGGGCTACAATGAGCAGTTCTTC. The encoded protein is CASSVDRGYNEQFF.

This clonotype was observed a handful of times. This chain links TRBV18 with TRBJ2-5; D possibly corresponds to TRBD1 (6 bases). The V gene lost 3 bases and the J gene lost 5 bases, with 13 bases spanning the gap. The germline CDR1 and CDR2 sequences are KGHSH and LQKENI. The CDR3 spans 14 residues. Written as DNA, the CDR3 is TGTGCCAGCTCACCGACCAACCAGGGGGAGACCCAGTACTTC. Protein: CASSPTNQGETQYF.

Only a few counts were recorded for this clonotype. CDR3 bases: TGTGCCAGCAGACCCCAGGGGAGAGGCACCGGGGAGCTGTTTTTT. It is translated as CASRPQGRGTGELFF. This chain joins TRBV12-3 or TRBV12-4 and TRBJ2-2; D perhaps matches TRBD1 (6 bases). This CDR3 contains 15 residues. V was clipped by 6 bases and J by 4 bases, with 15 bases between them.

The table lists this clonotype with many counts. The chain recombines TRBV29-1 with TRBJ1-1, with no clear D. V was clipped by 6 bases and J by 1 base, with 15 bases between them. CDR3 length: 14 residues. Germline V gene data show CDR1 as SQVTM and CDR2 as ANQGSEA. CDR3 in amino acids: CSVAPRWGNTEAFF. The CDR3 DNA reads as TGCAGCGTCGCCCCCCGCTGGGGGAACACTGAAGCTTTCTTT.

This clonotype was observed a handful of times. This sequence joins TRBV6-1 and TRBJ2-1; TRBD1 is a possible D gene (6 bases). Germline CDR1 reads MNHNS; CDR2 reads SASEGT. Deletions cut 5 bases from V and 6 bases from J, with 14 bases between. The CDR3 loop spans 14 amino acids. Written as DNA, the CDR3 is TGTGCCAGCAGTCTCCGGGACATCCGCAATGAGCAGTTCTTC. Translating gives CASSLRDIRNEQFF.

The rearrangement joins TRBV12-5 to TRBJ2-5, with TRBD2 as a possible D gene (5 bases). From germline, CDR1 is LGHNT and CDR2 FRNRAP. V was shortened by 7 bases and J by 5 bases, with 17 bases between the two germline ends. The CDR3 runs 14 residues. As DNA, the CDR3 is TGTGCTAGTGCCGCGGAGAGGGCCGGGGAGACCCAGTACTTC. Protein: CASAAERAGETQYF.

This clonotype was observed a few times. The chain joins TRBV7-2 to TRBJ2-3; 10 bases map to TRBD2. Germline V CDR1 and CDR2: SGHTA, FQGNSA. The CDR3 covers 16 residues. Trimming at V came to 2 bases and at J to 2 bases, leaving 4 bases not matched to a gene. CDR3: CASSLKAGGVTDTQYF. CDR3 in DNA: TGTGCCAGCAGCTTAAAAGCGGGAGGGGTCACAGATACGCAGTATTTT.

This rearrangement joins TRBV7-3 to TRBJ2-1; 7 bases line up with TRBD1. The CDR3 covers 15 residues. The germline V gene encodes CDR1 SGHTA and CDR2 FQGTGA. Trimming removed 1 base from V and 6 bases from J; junction bases left unmatched: 6. CDR3 amino acids: CASSLRGTEGNEQFF. In DNA form, the CDR3 reads TGTGCCAGCAGCTTAAGGGGGACAGAAGGCAATGAGCAGTTCTTC. Using reference TRBV7-3 and TRBJ2-1 for the parts outside the CDR3, the full variable domain is GAGVSQTPSNKVTEKGKYVELRCDPISGHTALYWYRQSLGQGPEFLIYFQGTGAADDSGLPNDRFFAVRPEGSVSTLKIQRTERGDSAVYLCASSLRGTEGNEQFFGPGTRLTVL.

The chain recombines TRBV21-1 with TRBJ2-7; TRBD2 is taken as the D call from the table, unchecked against the DNA. TRBV21-1 represents a pseudogene. This CDR3 is 14 amino acids long. The DNA for the CDR3 is TGTGCCAGCACCCTCTGGCAGGGGCCCTTGGAGCAGTACTTC. Amino acids: CASTLWQGPLEQYF.

The J gene is TRBJ2-5, the V gene TRBV15; 8 nucleotides agree with TRBD1. CDR1 is LNHNV, CDR2 YYDKDF, per germline (reference sequence). The CDR3 runs 17 residues. The V and J ends lost 0 bases and 2 bases, in that order; junction bases with no gene match: 8. The CDR3 DNA follows: TGTGCCACCAGCAGAGATTACTGGACAGGGAGACAAGAGACCCAGTACTTC. It specifies CATSRDYWTGRQETQYF.

The chain couples TRBV3-1 to TRBJ2-3; D gene unclear. V was cut by 4 bases and J by 2 bases, with 13 bases left in between. The germline gives CDR1 LGHDT, CDR2 YNNKEL (reference sequence). The CDR3 has 15 residues. CDR3 DNA: TGTGCCAGCAGCCGCAACGGTGAGACCACAGATACGCAGTATTTT. Amino acids: CASSRNGETTDTQYF.

V and J are TRBV7-8 and TRBJ2-1; D is perhaps TRBD2 (6 bases). V was clipped by 4 bases and J by 4 bases, with 14 bases between them. Germline CDR1 reads SGHVS; CDR2 reads FQNEAQ. This CDR3 is 15 amino acids long. The CDR3 coding sequence is TGTGCCAGCAGCTCCGTTAGCGGCATTTACAATGAGCAGTTCTTC. Translation: CASSSVSGIYNEQFF.

This clonotype was seen more than once but under ten times. The chain employs TRBV7-2 and TRBJ2-3, with 12 bases lining up with TRBD1. Germline loops: CDR1 SGHTA, CDR2 FQGNSA. The junction had 3 bases not matched to a gene; V was cut back by 5 bases and J by 6 bases. The CDR3 sequence is 14 residues long. CDR3 DNA sequence: TGTGCCAGCAGCCGGGACAGGGGGCTGGATACGCAGTATTTT. It yields the protein CASSRDRGLDTQYF.

This clonotype occurred many times. CDR3 nucleotide sequence: TGCGCCAGCAGCCCGGGACTAGCGGGAGAGACCCAGTACTTC. Translated, it gives CASSPGLAGETQYF. The V gene is TRBV5-1, the J gene TRBJ2-5, with 12 bases identical to TRBD2. The ends lost 4 bases at V and 4 bases at J; junction bases unmatched: 2. CDR1 and CDR2 from the germline V gene are SGHRS and YFSETQ. This CDR3 has 14 residues.

The chain is built from TRBV15 and TRBJ2-7, with D hard to call. The germline V gene encodes CDR1 LNHNV and CDR2 YYDKDF (reference sequence). Between the trimmed V and J ends, which lost 5 bases and 1 base, there was a span of 12 bases. The CDR3 runs to 14 residues. CDR3 amino acids: CATSPDGGSYEQYF. The CDR3 nucleotides read TGTGCCACCAGCCCGGACGGTGGATCCTACGAGCAGTACTTC.

The table lists this clonotype with a few counts. The chain employs TRBV5-4 and TRBJ2-2; 8 nucleotides match TRBD1. Germline trimming cut 4 bases from V and 6 bases from J; bases unmatched to any gene: 8. The germline CDR1 and CDR2 sequences are SGHNT and YYREEE (reference sequence). The CDR3 loop spans 15 amino acids. The CDR3 loop is CASSADRVAAGELFF. CDR3 sequence (DNA): TGTGCCAGCAGCGCGGACAGGGTTGCAGCCGGGGAGCTGTTTTTT.

There are a few counts of this clonotype. V usage is TRBV5-1 and J usage is TRBJ1-2, with D uncertain. CDR3 size: 15 residues. Germline V lookup: CDR1 SGHRS, CDR2 YFSETQ. With 0 bases removed from V and 5 bases from J, the gap between germline ends came to 14 bases. For the CDR3, the DNA is TGCGCCAGCAGCTTGGCCGCAGACGCCAGTTATGGCTACACCTTC. Protein: CASSLAADASYGYTF.